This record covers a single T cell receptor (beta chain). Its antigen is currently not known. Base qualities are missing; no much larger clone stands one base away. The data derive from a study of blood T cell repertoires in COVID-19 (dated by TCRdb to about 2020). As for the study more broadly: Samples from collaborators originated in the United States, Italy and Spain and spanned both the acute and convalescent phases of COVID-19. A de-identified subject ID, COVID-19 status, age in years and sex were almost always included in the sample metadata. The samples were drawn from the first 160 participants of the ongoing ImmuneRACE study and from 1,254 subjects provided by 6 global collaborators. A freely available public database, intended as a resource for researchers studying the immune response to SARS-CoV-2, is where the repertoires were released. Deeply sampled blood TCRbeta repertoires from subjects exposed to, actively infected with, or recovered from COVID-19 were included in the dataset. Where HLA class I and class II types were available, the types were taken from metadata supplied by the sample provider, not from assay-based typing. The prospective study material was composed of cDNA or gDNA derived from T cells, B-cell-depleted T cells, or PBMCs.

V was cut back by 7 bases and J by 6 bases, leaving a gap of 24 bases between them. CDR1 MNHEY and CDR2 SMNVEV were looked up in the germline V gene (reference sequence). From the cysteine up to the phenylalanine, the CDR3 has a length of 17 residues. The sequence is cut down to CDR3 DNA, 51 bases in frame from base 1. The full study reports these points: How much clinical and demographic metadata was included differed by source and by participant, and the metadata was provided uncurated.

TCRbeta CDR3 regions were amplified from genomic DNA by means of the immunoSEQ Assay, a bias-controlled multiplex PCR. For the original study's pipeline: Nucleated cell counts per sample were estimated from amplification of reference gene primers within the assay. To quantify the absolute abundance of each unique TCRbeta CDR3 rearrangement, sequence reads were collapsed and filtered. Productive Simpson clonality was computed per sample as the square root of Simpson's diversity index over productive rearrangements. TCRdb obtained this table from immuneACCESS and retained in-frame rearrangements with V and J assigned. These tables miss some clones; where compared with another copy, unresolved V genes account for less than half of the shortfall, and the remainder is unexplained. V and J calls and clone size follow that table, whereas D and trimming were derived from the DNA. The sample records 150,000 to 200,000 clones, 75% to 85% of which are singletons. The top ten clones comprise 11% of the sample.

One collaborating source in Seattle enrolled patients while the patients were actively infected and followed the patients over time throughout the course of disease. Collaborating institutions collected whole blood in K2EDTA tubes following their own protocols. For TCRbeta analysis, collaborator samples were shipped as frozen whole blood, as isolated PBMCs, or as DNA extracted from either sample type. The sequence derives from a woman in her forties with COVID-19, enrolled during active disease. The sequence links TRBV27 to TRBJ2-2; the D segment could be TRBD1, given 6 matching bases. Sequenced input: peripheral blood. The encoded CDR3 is CASTFRRAGAMAGELFF. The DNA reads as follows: TGTGCCAGCACTTTCCGGCGAGCAGGGGCTATGGCCGGGGAGCTGTTTTTT.